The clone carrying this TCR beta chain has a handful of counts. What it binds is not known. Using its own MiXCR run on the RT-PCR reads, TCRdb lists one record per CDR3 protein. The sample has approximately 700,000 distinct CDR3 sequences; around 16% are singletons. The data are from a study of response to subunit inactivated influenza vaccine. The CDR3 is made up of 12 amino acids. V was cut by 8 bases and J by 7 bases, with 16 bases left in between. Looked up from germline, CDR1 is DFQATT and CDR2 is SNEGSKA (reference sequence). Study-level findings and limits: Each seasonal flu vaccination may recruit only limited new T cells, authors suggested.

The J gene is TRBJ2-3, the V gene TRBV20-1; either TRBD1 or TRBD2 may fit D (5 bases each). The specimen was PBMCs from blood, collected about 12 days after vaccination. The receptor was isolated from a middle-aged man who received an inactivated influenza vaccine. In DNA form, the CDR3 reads TGCAGTTGGGGGAGTTTTGTTAATACGCAGTATTTT. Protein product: CSWGSFVNTQYF.